The rows below give T cell receptor beta chains drawn from one sample of a study of blood T cell repertoires in COVID-19. Generated by immunoSEQ multiplex PCR, the TCRdb table keeps only in-frame clones and is missing some. This sample has roughly 40,000 clones, with approximately 88% found just once. Sequencing input: peripheral blood. The receptors derive from a woman aged 40 to 50 with acute or convalescent COVID-19. Both conserved end residues are part of each CDR3. A D gene is named only where the DNA matches it firmly. Size is stated for part of the rows, as once, few or many counts, or as a class when the clone is expanded.

CDR3,DNA,D,V,J,size
CASSLQGSWDEQFF,TGTGCCAGCAGCTTACAGGGGTCGTGGGATGAGCAGTTCTTC,.,TRBV7-9,TRBJ2-1,.
CASRALAGGRNEQFF,TGTGCCAGCAGGGCTCTAGCGGGGGGAAGGAATGAGCAGTTCTTC,TRBD2,TRBV6-5,TRBJ2-1,.
CASSPSGRGPNEQFF,TGTGCCAGCAGCCCAAGCGGGAGGGGTCCCAATGAGCAGTTCTTC,TRBD2,TRBV28,TRBJ2-1,once
CASSPPGRIPYGYTF,TGTGCCAGCAGCCCGCCTGGGAGGATTCCCTATGGCTACACCTTC,.,TRBV7-3,TRBJ1-2,.
CASSLAGDGYEQYF,TGTGCCAGCAGCCTAGCGGGAGATGGGTACGAGCAGTACTTC,TRBD2,TRBV3-1/TRBV3-2,TRBJ2-7,.
CAWTKGRGGHPEAFF,TGTGCCTGGACCAAAGGGAGGGGGGGGCACCCTGAAGCTTTCTTT,.,TRBV30,TRBJ1-1,.
CASSLGQTAYGYTF,TGTGCCAGCAGCTTAGGGCAGACAGCGTATGGCTACACCTTC,.,TRBV7-8,TRBJ1-2,.
CASGPSSPHEQYF,TGCGCCAGCGGTCCTAGTTCCCCCCACGAGCAGTACTTC,.,TRBV5-1,TRBJ2-7,once
CASSLKAGTGRSIQYF,TGTGCCAGCAGCTTAAAAGCCGGGACAGGGAGAAGCATTCAGTACTTC,TRBD1,TRBV7-3,TRBJ2-4,.
CASSSRQGALGANVLTF,TGTGCCAGTAGTTCACGACAGGGGGCGCTTGGGGCCAACGTCCTGACTTTC,TRBD1,TRBV19,TRBJ2-6,.
CASSVTGINYGYTF,TGTGCCAGTAGTGTCACAGGGATAAACTATGGCTACACCTTC,.,TRBV19,TRBJ1-2,.
CASSFGQGISPLHF,TGCGCCAGCAGCTTCGGACAGGGGATTTCACCCCTCCACTTT,TRBD1,TRBV5-1,TRBJ1-6,.
CASSQDPLYEQYF,TGTGCCAGCAGCCAAGATCCACTTTACGAGCAGTACTTC,.,TRBV3-1/TRBV3-2,TRBJ2-7,.
CAWTRGNTEAFF,TGTGCCTGGACCAGGGGGAACACTGAAGCTTTCTTT,.,TRBV30,TRBJ1-1,.
CASSLGTQNEQYF,TGCGCCAGCAGCTTGGGGACACAAAACGAGCAGTACTTC,.,TRBV5-1,TRBJ2-7,.
CASSQEPGTQYF,TGTGCCAGCAGCCAAGAGCCGGGTACGCAGTATTTT,.,TRBV3-1/TRBV3-2,TRBJ2-3,.
CAAETSGIFSSYEQYF,TGTGCCGCAGAGACTAGCGGGATATTTAGCTCCTACGAGCAGTACTTC,TRBD2,TRBV2,TRBJ2-7,.
CASSPWREGTDTQYF,TGTGCCAGCAGCCCTTGGCGGGAGGGCACAGATACGCAGTATTTT,TRBD2,TRBV7-9,TRBJ2-3,.
CASSVASSSSYEQYF,TGTGCCAGCAGCGTAGCCAGTTCAAGCTCCTACGAGCAGTACTTC,.,TRBV9,TRBJ2-7,few
CASTLGEGRGKLFF,TGTGCCAGCACCTTAGGGGAGGGGAGAGGAAAACTGTTTTTT,.,TRBV6-5,TRBJ1-4,.
CASSLGTGGQRDGYTF,TGTGCCAGCAGCTTGGGGACAGGGGGCCAGCGTGATGGCTACACCTTC,TRBD1,TRBV5-5,TRBJ1-2,few
CASSQTLGGPNEQFF,TGTGCCAGCAGCCAGACCCTGGGGGGGCCTAATGAGCAGTTCTTC,.,TRBV7-2,TRBJ2-1,.